A single T cell receptor beta chain is shown here with its context. Its target antigen remains unknown. The sample holds no much larger clone one base away, and base qualities are not on file. Ficoll-Paque density gradient centrifugation was used to isolate PBMCs. V has 5 bases trimmed and J has 5 bases trimmed; junction bases matching no gene number 7. From the cysteine up to the phenylalanine, the CDR3 has a length of 17 residues. The CDR3 DNA has 51 bases and is translated from base 1. This specimen belongs to a study of T-cell memory formation after mild COVID-19 (dated by TCRdb to the early 2020s). With regard to the full study: TCR sequence clusters from the two donors were largely donor specific. Longitudinal TCRalpha and TCRbeta repertoire sequencing tracked T-cell clones expanding and contracting after mild COVID-19 in two donors. Two young, previously healthy adult volunteers made up the cohort, one male and one female. The study at large found these results: The detection of some responding clones in pre-infection memory suggests that pre-existing cross-reactive memory T cells joined the SARS-CoV-2 response. Only two mild cases were covered in the study, and larger cohorts including severe cases with pre-infection samples were considered necessary. Clones contracting from day 15 to 85 had balanced CD4/CD8 phenotypes, while a second wave expanding from day 15 to 37 was biased towards CD4+. The second-wave clones that peaked on day 37 were not confirmed to be SARS-CoV-2 specific. Contracting CD4+ clones turned up mainly in the CM and EM memory subsets, whereas EMRA was where CD8+ clones were enriched.

Data came from an Illumina NovaSeq 6000. TCRalpha and TCRbeta cDNA libraries were built by 5'RACE with constant-segment primers, adding sample barcodes and unique molecular identifiers. Trizol reagent was used to extract RNA from every sample. The libraries were amplified in two PCR steps, and the second step added a second sample barcode and Illumina TruSeq adapters. Libraries were sequenced on an Illumina NovaSeq with 2 x 150 bp paired-end reads. As for how the authors treated the data: With migec v1.2.7, reads were demultiplexed and then collapsed into UMI-guided consensus sequences. With mixcr v2.1.11, UMI consensuses were aligned to TRA and TRB V and J templates and assembled into clonotypes. Expanded or contracted clonotypes were those called significant by both edgeR and NoisET, with noise models trained on biological replicates. For edgeR calls, the thresholds were a false discovery rate-adjusted p below 0.01 and a log2 fold-change of 1. PCA with hierarchical clustering of max-normalized trajectories of the 1000 most abundant clonotypes was used as exploratory dynamics analysis. Each responding clone was given a CD4 or CD8 phenotype based on the CD4+ and CD8+ repertoires, which had been sequenced separately. TCRdb handled the public reads itself, with Q25 trimming in fastp and clone calling in MiXCR, and kept productive beta chains. Each CDR3 protein gets just one entry, which takes the most common genes and DNA from the rows behind it. The V and J calls and clone size are TCRdb's, not the authors'. For this sample there are 120,000 or so distinct CDR3 sequences; about a sixth appear just once. Approximately 15% of the sample belongs to the ten largest clones.

Rearrangement joined TRBV12-3 or TRBV12-4 to TRBJ2-1; TRBD2 lines up with 15 middle nucleotides. This TCR came from an adult woman who had mild COVID-19 (a few samples of this study predate the infection). The sample titles of this study are shuffled in the database, so cell type and time point are left out; the donor was told from shared clones. Source material: PBMCs or a T cell subset sorted from them (not recorded which). CDR3 sequence: CASSLRTSGRVDNEQFF. In nucleotide form, the sequence is TGTGCCAGCAGTCTTAGGACTAGCGGGAGGGTTGACAATGAGCAGTTCTTC.